These 28 T cell receptor beta chains were sequenced from one sample in a study of blood T cell repertoires in COVID-19. Repertoires were generated with immunoSEQ multiplex PCR, while TCRdb's copy carries only in-frame clones and drops some. The data show fewer than 250,000 clones, 84% seen once. The source material was peripheral blood. The receptors here all came from a man aged 50 to 60 with acute or convalescent COVID-19.

V and J are TRBV12-3 or TRBV12-4 and TRBJ2-7; maybe TRBD1 (6 bases). Trimming shortened V by 8 bases and J by 3 bases, and 11 bases separated the two germline ends. CDR3 length: 12 residues. The CDR3: CASSRGNYEQYF. The CDR3 region has the DNA TGTGCCAGCTCGAGGGGGAACTACGAGCAGTACTTC.

This clone was found once. The chain is built from TRBV7-9 and TRBJ1-2; 7 bases map to TRBD1. V lost 7 bases to trimming and J lost 10 bases; unmatched junction nucleotides: 9. Germline CDR1 reads SEHNR; CDR2 reads FQNEAQ (reference sequence). The CDR3 runs 12 residues. CDR3 bases: TGTGCCAGCATCAGGACAGGAGTTGCCTACACCTTC. Translating gives CASIRTGVAYTF.

A few counts support this clone. In nucleotides, the CDR3 is TGCGCCAGCAGCGTGGACAGATACAATGAAAAACTGTTTTTT. The encoded protein is CASSVDRYNEKLFF. The chain combines TRBV10-2 with TRBJ1-4, with D possibly matching TRBD1 (6 bases). Germline CDR1 WSHSY, CDR2 SAAADI. The CDR3 is made up of 14 amino acids. V shed 6 bases and J shed 5 bases, with 13 bases lying between them.

This chain links TRBV25-1 with TRBJ1-5; D not certain. Germline V gives CDR1 MGHDK, CDR2 SYGVNS. The CDR3 extends over 14 amino acids. V lost 4 bases to trimming and J lost 7 bases, with 14 bases between them. The CDR3 here is CASSGAPLEQPQHF. As DNA, the CDR3 is TGTGCCAGCAGTGGGGCTCCATTAGAACAGCCCCAGCATTTT.

This chain joins TRBV5-1 and TRBJ2-7; perhaps TRBD1 as D (5 bases). There are 15 residues in the CDR3. The germline gives CDR1 SGHRS, CDR2 YFSETQ. The V gene lost 0 bases and the J gene lost 4 bases, with 14 bases spanning the gap. The CDR3: CASSLEAGKYYEQYF. The CDR3 DNA is TGCGCCAGCAGCTTGGAGGCAGGGAAGTATTACGAGCAGTACTTC.

The V and J genes are TRBV5-1 and TRBJ2-1; TRBD1 agrees at 8 bases. The CDR3 extends over 15 amino acids. The V segment lost 9 bases and the J segment 7 bases; nucleotides outside the gene matches: 15. In germline, CDR1 is SGHRS, CDR2 YFSETQ. CDR3 amino acids: CATKPWGTGKNEQFF. The CDR3 DNA is TGCGCCACTAAGCCTTGGGGGACAGGAAAAAATGAGCAGTTCTTC. The whole variable domain, remainder taken from reference TRBV5-1 and TRBJ2-1, is KAGVTQTPRYLIKTRGQQVTLSCSPISGHRSVSWYQQTPGQGLQFLFEYFSETQRNKGNFPGRFSGRQFSNSRSEMNVSTLELGDSALYLCATKPWGTGKNEQFFGPGTRLTVL.

The rearrangement links TRBV9 to TRBJ2-3; TRBD1 matches at 9 bases. The CDR3 spans 14 residues. Germline trimming cut 6 bases from V and 2 bases from J; bases unmatched to any gene: 4. Germline-derived CDR1 and CDR2 are SGDLS and YYNGEE. The CDR3 bases are TGTGCCAGCACCCGGGACAGGGCCACAGATACGCAGTATTTT. Its translation: CASTRDRATDTQYF. Full variable domain (outside the CDR3, taken from reference TRBV9 and TRBJ2-3): DSGVTQTPKHLITATGQRVTLRCSPRSGDLSVYWYQQSLDQGLQFLIQYYNGEERAKGNILERFSAQQFPDLHSELNLSSLELGDSALYFCASTRDRATDTQYFGPGTRLTVL.

V gene TRBV6-5 combines with J gene TRBJ2-2; D ambiguous. Germline values: CDR1 MNHEY, CDR2 SVGAGI. This CDR3 spans 16 amino acids. V lost 0 bases and J lost 8, with 16 bases in between. CDR3 nucleotides: TGTGCCAGCAGTTACTCGGTCCAGGTTGGGTTAGGGGAGCTGTTTTTT. This gives the protein CASSYSVQVGLGELFF.

In this sample, this clone turned up a few times. The gene calls are TRBV11-2 and TRBJ2-2; 8 bases agree with TRBD2. This CDR3 comprises 15 residues. CDR1 is SGHAT, CDR2 FQNNGV, per germline. J lost 5 bases, V lost 5 bases, and 7 bases had no gene match. CDR3 protein: CASSQGTSVTGELFF. The DNA of the CDR3 is TGTGCCAGCAGCCAGGGGACTAGTGTGACCGGGGAGCTGTTTTTT. Variable domain in full (rest from reference TRBV11-2 and TRBJ2-2): EAGVAQSPRYKIIEKRQSVAFWCNPISGHATLYWYQQILGQGPKLLIQFQNNGVVDDSQLPKDRFSAERLKGVDSTLKIQPAKLEDSAVYLCASSQGTSVTGELFFGEGSRLTVL.

The chain employs TRBV30 and TRBJ2-7, with a weak D call TRBD2 (6 bases). The CDR3 spans 13 residues. The V gene lost 3 bases and the J gene lost 0 bases, with 9 bases spanning the gap. CDR1 and CDR2 from the germline V gene are GTSNPN and SVGIG (reference sequence). The CDR3 here is CAWRGGASYEQYF. In DNA form, the CDR3 reads TGTGCCTGGAGAGGCGGGGCCTCCTACGAGCAGTACTTC.

DNA of the CDR3: TGTGCCACCAGCAGAACCCCGGGCACTGAAGCTTTCTTT. Translation: CATSRTPGTEAFF. The V gene is TRBV15, the J gene TRBJ1-1; D is unclear. The CDR3 runs to 13 residues. V was pared by 2 bases and J by 4 bases, with 8 bases between. Per the germline V gene, CDR1 is LNHNV and CDR2 is YYDKDF (reference sequence).

The chain uses TRBV21-1 and TRBJ1-6; TRBD1 is the table's D call and was not checked against the DNA. TRBV21-1 is a listed pseudogene. This CDR3 contains 18 residues. CDR3 DNA sequence: TGTGCCAGCAGCAAAGCCCTAGGACAGGGGCACCCCAATTCACCCCTCCACTTT. Amino acids: CASSKALGQGHPNSPLHF.

The genes are TRBV5-1 and TRBJ2-7; 7 bases line up with TRBD1. The CDR3 spans 14 residues. Germline V CDR1 and CDR2: SGHRS, YFSETQ. The J segment lost 3 bases and the V segment lost 2 bases, leaving 5 bases of the junction unmatched. The DNA of the CDR3 is TGCGCCAGCAGCTTCGGACAGGCCAGCTACGAGCAGTACTTC. Its translation: CASSFGQASYEQYF. Looking up the rest from reference TRBV5-1 and TRBJ2-7 gives the full variable domain: KAGVTQTPRYLIKTRGQQVTLSCSPISGHRSVSWYQQTPGQGLQFLFEYFSETQRNKGNFPGRFSGRQFSNSRSEMNVSTLELGDSALYLCASSFGQASYEQYFGPGTRLTVT.

This clone was seen only once. The chain has TRBV19 and TRBJ2-1, with a weak D call TRBD2 (5 bases). The CDR3 sequence is 14 residues long. The germline V and J ends were trimmed by 2 bases and 5 bases, with 10 bases remaining between them. Looked up from germline, CDR1 is LNHDA and CDR2 is SQIVND (reference sequence). Here the CDR3 reads CASSIQRFDNEQFF. CDR3 nucleotide sequence: TGTGCCAGTAGTATACAGCGGTTCGACAATGAGCAGTTCTTC.

The rearrangement uses TRBV7-6 and TRBJ1-1; 7 positions agree with TRBD1. The CDR3 sequence is 14 residues long. The germline V gene encodes CDR1 SGHVS and CDR2 FNYEAQ. The J segment lost 1 base and the V segment lost 3 bases, leaving 2 bases of the junction unmatched. This CDR3 reads CASSFYRGNTEAFF. CDR3 nucleotide sequence: TGTGCCAGCAGCTTTTACAGGGGGAACACTGAAGCTTTCTTT. Full variable domain (remainder filled in from reference TRBV7-6 and TRBJ1-1): GAGVSQSPRYKVTKRGQDVALRCDPISGHVSLYWYRQALGQGPEFLTYFNYEAQQDKSGLPNDRFSAERPEGSISTLTIQRTEQRDSAMYRCASSFYRGNTEAFFGQGTRLTVV.

The genes are TRBV30 and TRBJ1-1; possibly TRBD1 for D (5 bases). The germline V gene encodes CDR1 GTSNPN and CDR2 SVGIG (reference sequence). This CDR3 contains 15 residues. V lost 5 bases and J 1 base, leaving 17 bases between the germline ends. CDR3 nucleotides: TGTGCCTGGCTGGGGGGATTGGGGAGGAACACTGAAGCTTTCTTT. This encodes CAWLGGLGRNTEAFF.

Only a few counts were recorded for this clone. This sequence joins TRBV6-5 and TRBJ2-1; 10 bases line up with TRBD2. In germline, CDR1 is MNHEY, CDR2 SVGAGI. The trim removed 1 base at V and 9 bases at J, leaving 9 bases unmatched. The CDR3 is made up of 16 amino acids. The CDR3 reads CASSYLFSGRLGEQFF. The CDR3 DNA reads as TGTGCCAGCAGTTACTTGTTTAGCGGGAGGTTAGGTGAGCAGTTCTTC.

The rearrangement joins TRBV10-3 to TRBJ1-4; possibly TRBD1 for D (6 bases). CDR1 is ENHRY, CDR2 SYGVKD, per germline. Between the trimmed V and J ends, which lost 10 bases and 0 bases, there was a span of 12 bases. CDR3 length: 14 residues. The DNA of the CDR3 is TGTGCCACCAAGGGGACAACAACTAATGAAAAACTGTTTTTT. Protein sequence: CATKGTTTNEKLFF.

This clone was seen only once. V usage is TRBV9 and J usage is TRBJ2-7, with a tentative D call TRBD1 (5 bases). The CDR3 is 13 amino acids. Between the trimmed V and J ends, which lost 4 bases and 4 bases, there was a span of 12 bases. The V gene's germline CDR1 is SGDLS and CDR2 YYNGEE. The CDR3 DNA sequence: TGTGCCAGCAGCCCACAGGATGGGTACGAGCAGTACTTC. As protein: CASSPQDGYEQYF.

The V call is TRBV5-1, the J call TRBJ2-7; possible D gene TRBD2, 5 bases. The V end lost 0 bases, the J end lost 3 bases, and 10 bases lay between the germline ends. The CDR3 spans 14 residues. Germline V gene sequence: CDR1 SGHRS, CDR2 YFSETQ. The DNA for the CDR3 is TGCGCCAGCAGCTTGGACAGCGGATACTACGAGCAGTACTTC. This sequence encodes CASSLDSGYYEQYF.

The V and J genes are TRBV9 and TRBJ1-6; 10 bases map to TRBD1. CDR3 length: 15 amino acids. In germline, CDR1 is SGDLS, CDR2 YYNGEE. The trim removed 4 bases at V and 13 bases at J, leaving 11 bases unmatched. Written as DNA, the CDR3 is TGTGCCAGCAGCCCTCACCGGGACAGGGGAACCCCCCTCCACTTT. It specifies CASSPHRDRGTPLHF.

The V gene is TRBV2, the J gene TRBJ1-1; 7 positions agree with TRBD1. The CDR3 is 15 residues long. The J segment lost 1 base and the V segment lost 6 bases, leaving 8 bases of the junction unmatched. Germline CDR1 reads SNHLY; CDR2 reads FYNNEI. The DNA of the CDR3 is TGTGCCAGCAGCCGGGACAGACAACCGAACACTGAAGCTTTCTTT. Translated, it gives CASSRDRQPNTEAFF.

This chain uses TRBV11-2 with TRBJ2-7, with unresolved D. CDR3 length: 13 amino acids. From germline, CDR1 is SGHAT and CDR2 FQNNGV. The germline V and J ends were trimmed by 1 base and 0 bases, with 4 bases remaining between them. This CDR3 reads CASSLVNSYEQYF. The DNA of the CDR3 is TGTGCCAGCAGCTTAGTTAACTCCTACGAGCAGTACTTC.

V and J are TRBV5-1 and TRBJ1-1; TRBD1 might be the D (5 bases). The germline V and J ends were trimmed by 3 bases and 1 base, with 19 bases remaining between them. CDR3 size: 17 residues. From germline, CDR1 is SGHRS and CDR2 YFSETQ. CDR3 region: CASSYVGGRLGNTEAFF. CDR3 coding DNA: TGCGCCAGCAGCTATGTCGGGGGACGTTTGGGGAACACTGAAGCTTTCTTT. The variable domain in full, completed from reference TRBV5-1 and TRBJ1-1, reads KAGVTQTPRYLIKTRGQQVTLSCSPISGHRSVSWYQQTPGQGLQFLFEYFSETQRNKGNFPGRFSGRQFSNSRSEMNVSTLELGDSALYLCASSYVGGRLGNTEAFFGQGTRLTVV.

This chain uses TRBV24-1 with TRBJ1-5; D unresolved. V lost 4 bases and J 3 bases, leaving 15 bases between the germline ends. Germline lookup yields CDR1 KGHDR and CDR2 SFDVKD. The CDR3 loop spans 16 amino acids. CDR3 bases: TGTGCCACCAGTGAAGCGAGGACTCCACCCAATCAGCCCCAGCATTTT. It codes for CATSEARTPPNQPQHF.

V and J are TRBV5-1 and TRBJ2-7; TRBD1 aligns across 8 bases. Trimming took 4 bases from V and 5 from J; bases not matched to a gene: 5. The germline gives CDR1 SGHRS, CDR2 YFSETQ. The CDR3 spans 13 residues. CDR3 DNA sequence: TGCGCCAGCAGCCTTAGGACAGGGAACGAGCAGTACTTC. Its translation: CASSLRTGNEQYF. The whole variable domain, remainder taken from reference TRBV5-1 and TRBJ2-7, is KAGVTQTPRYLIKTRGQQVTLSCSPISGHRSVSWYQQTPGQGLQFLFEYFSETQRNKGNFPGRFSGRQFSNSRSEMNVSTLELGDSALYLCASSLRTGNEQYFGPGTRLTVT.

The V call is TRBV7-8, the J call TRBJ1-5, with 8 bases fitting TRBD1. V shed 2 bases, J shed 3 bases, and the junction held 6 bases outside the gene matches. Germline CDR1 reads SGHVS; CDR2 reads FQNEAQ. The CDR3 is made up of 16 amino acids. The CDR3 region has the DNA TGTGCCAGCAGCTTATTGGACAGGGAAATCAATCAGCCCCAGCATTTT. Residues: CASSLLDREINQPQHF. Full variable domain (missing parts from reference TRBV7-8 and TRBJ1-5): GAGVSQSPRYKVAKRGQDVALRCDPISGHVSLFWYQQALGQGPEFLTYFQNEAQLDKSGLPSDRFFAERPEGSVSTLKIQRTQQEDSAVYLCASSLLDREINQPQHFGDGTRLSIL.

The genes are TRBV5-3 and TRBJ2-7; D is possibly TRBD1 (5 bases). TRBV5-3 belongs to the ORF category, with a function that is uncertain. This CDR3 has 15 residues. Trimming shortened V by 3 bases and J by 2 bases, and 15 bases separated the two germline ends. CDR3 coding DNA: TGTGCCAGAAGCTCACCGACAGCAGGCCCCTACGAGCAGTACTTC. Encoded protein: CARSSPTAGPYEQYF.